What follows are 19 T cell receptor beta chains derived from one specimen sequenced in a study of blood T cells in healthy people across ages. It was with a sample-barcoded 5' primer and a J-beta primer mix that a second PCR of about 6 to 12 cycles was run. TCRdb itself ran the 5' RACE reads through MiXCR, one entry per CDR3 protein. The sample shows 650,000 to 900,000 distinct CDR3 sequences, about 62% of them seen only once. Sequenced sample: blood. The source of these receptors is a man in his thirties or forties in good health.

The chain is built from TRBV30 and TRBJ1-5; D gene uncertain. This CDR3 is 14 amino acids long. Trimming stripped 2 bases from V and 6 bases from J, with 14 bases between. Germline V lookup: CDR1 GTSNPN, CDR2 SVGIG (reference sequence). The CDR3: CAWSSQAQIQPQHF. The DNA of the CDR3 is TGTGCCTGGAGTTCCCAAGCCCAGATTCAGCCCCAGCATTTT. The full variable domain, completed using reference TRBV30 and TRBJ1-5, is SQTIHQWPATLVQPVGSPLSLECTVEGTSNPNLYWYRQAAGRGLQLLFYSVGIGQISSEVPQNLSASRPQDRQFILSSKKLLLSDSGFYLCAWSSQAQIQPQHFGDGTRLSIL.

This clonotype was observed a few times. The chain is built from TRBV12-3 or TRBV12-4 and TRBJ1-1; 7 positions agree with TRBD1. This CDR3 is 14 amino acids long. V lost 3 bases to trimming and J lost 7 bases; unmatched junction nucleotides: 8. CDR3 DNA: TGTGCCAGCAGTTTGGGTAGGGGGCGAGGTGAAGCTTTCTTT. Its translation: CASSLGRGRGEAFF.

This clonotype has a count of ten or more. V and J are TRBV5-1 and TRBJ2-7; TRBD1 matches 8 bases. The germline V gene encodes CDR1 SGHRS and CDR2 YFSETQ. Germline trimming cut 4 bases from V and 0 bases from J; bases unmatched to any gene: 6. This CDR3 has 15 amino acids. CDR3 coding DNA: TGCGCCAGCAGCGGGGGACAGGCAAGCTCCTACGAGCAGTACTTC. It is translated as CASSGGQASSYEQYF.

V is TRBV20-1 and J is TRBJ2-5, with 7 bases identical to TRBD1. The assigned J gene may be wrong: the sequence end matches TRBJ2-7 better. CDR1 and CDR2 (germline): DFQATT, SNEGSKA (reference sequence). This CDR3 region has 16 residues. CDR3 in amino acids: CSARDIRAGGSYEQYF. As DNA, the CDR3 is TGCAGTGCTAGAGATATTAGGGCAGGGGGTTCGTACGAGCAGTACTTC.

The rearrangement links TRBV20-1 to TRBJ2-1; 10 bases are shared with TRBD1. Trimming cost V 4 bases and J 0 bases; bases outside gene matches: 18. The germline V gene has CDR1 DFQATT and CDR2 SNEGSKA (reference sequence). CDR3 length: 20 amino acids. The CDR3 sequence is CSANKEKWDRGLTSYNEQFF. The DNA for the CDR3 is TGCAGTGCTAACAAGGAGAAGTGGGACAGGGGCCTAACCTCCTACAATGAGCAGTTCTTC.

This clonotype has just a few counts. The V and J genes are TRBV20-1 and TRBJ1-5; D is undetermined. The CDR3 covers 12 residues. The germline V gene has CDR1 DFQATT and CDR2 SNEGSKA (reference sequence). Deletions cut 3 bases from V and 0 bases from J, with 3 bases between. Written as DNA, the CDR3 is TGCAGTGCTAGTACTAGCAATCAGCCCCAGCATTTT. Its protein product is CSASTSNQPQHF.

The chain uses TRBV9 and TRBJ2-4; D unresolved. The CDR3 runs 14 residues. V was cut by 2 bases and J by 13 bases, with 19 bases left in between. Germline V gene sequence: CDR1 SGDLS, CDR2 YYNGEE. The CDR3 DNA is TGTGCCAGCAGCGTCGGACCGATGAGTGAGGAGCAGTACTTC. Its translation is CASSVGPMSEEQYF.

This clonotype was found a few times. The CDR3 bases are TGTGCCAGCAGTTTAAGTCTGGGCGTGGGACAGCCCCAGCATTTT. It is translated as CASSLSLGVGQPQHF. The chain uses TRBV12-3 or TRBV12-4 and TRBJ1-5, with no clear D. The V gene lost 2 bases and the J gene lost 7 bases, with 15 bases spanning the gap. The length of the CDR3 is 15 residues.

CDR3 nucleotides: TGTGCCAGCAGCTTGGCGTCAGGGGCCTTCTACAATGAGCAGTTCTTC. Encoded protein: CASSLASGAFYNEQFF. This sequence joins TRBV5-6 and TRBJ2-1, with D maybe TRBD1 (6 bases). The ends were cut back, 0 bases at V and 3 bases at J, with 13 bases in the middle. The germline V gene has CDR1 SGHDT and CDR2 YYEEEE. This CDR3 has 16 amino acids.

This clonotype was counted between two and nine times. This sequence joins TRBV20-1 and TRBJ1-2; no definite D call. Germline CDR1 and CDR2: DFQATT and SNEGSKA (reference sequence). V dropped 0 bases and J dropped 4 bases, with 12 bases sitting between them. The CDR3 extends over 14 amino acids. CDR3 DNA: TGCAGTGCTAGAGAGGCGGTGTTGGGCTATGGCTACACCTTC. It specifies CSAREAVLGYGYTF.

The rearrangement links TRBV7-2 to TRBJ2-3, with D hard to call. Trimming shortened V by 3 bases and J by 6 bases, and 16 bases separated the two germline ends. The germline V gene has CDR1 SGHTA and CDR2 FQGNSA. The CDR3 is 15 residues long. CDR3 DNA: TGTGCCAGCAGCTTTGTCGGCCCCCTTGGGGATACGCAGTATTTT. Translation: CASSFVGPLGDTQYF.

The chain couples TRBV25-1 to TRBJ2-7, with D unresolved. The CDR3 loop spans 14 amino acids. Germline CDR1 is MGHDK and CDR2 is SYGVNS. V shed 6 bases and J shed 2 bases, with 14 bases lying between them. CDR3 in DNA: TGTGCCAGCAGACCAGAAGTAACACCCTACGAGCAGTACTTC. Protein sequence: CASRPEVTPYEQYF.

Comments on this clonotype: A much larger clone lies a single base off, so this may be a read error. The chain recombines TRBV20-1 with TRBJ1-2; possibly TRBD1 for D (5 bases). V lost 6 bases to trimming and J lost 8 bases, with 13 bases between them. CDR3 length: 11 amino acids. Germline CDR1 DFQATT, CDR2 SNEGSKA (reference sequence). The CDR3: CSAQSGWGYTF. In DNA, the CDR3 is TGCAGTGCCCAATCAGGGTGGGGCTACACCTTC.

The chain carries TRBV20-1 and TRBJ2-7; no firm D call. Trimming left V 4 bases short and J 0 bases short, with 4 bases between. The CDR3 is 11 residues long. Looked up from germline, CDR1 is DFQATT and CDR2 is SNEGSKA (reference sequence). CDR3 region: CSAIGSYEQYF. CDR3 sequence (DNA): TGCAGTGCTATCGGCTCCTACGAGCAGTACTTC.

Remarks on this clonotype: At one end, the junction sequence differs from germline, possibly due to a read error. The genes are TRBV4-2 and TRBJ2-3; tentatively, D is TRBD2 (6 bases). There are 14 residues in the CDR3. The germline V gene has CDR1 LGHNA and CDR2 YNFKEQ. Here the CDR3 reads CAGSPGGSTDTQYF. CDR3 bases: TGTGCCGGCAGCCCTGGAGGGAGCACAGATACGCAGTATTTT.

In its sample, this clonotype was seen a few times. Written as DNA, the CDR3 is TGTGCCAGCAGCGTAGACAGATATGGCTACACCTTC. Encoded protein: CASSVDRYGYTF. The chain recombines TRBV9 with TRBJ1-2; D not certain. The CDR3 sequence is 12 residues long. Germline CDR1 and CDR2: SGDLS and YYNGEE. V shed 0 bases and J shed 5 bases, with 5 bases lying between them.

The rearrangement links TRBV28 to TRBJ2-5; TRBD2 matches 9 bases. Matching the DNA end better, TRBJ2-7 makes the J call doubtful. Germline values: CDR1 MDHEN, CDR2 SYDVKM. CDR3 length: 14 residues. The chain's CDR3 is CASSTIAGVHEQYF. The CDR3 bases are TGTGCCAGCAGTACTATAGCGGGGGTCCACGAGCAGTACTTC.

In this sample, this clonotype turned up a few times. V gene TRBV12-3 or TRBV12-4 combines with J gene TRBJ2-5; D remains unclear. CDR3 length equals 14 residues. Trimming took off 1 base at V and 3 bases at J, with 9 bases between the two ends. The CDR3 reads CASSLGWTEETQYF. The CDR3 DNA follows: TGTGCCAGCAGTTTAGGTTGGACCGAAGAGACCCAGTACTTC.

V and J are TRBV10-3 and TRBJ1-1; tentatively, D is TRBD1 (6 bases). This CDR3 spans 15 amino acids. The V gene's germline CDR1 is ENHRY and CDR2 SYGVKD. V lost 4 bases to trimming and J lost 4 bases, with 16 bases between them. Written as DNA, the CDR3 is TGTGCCATCAGTGGACCGGAACAGGGTCTCACTGAAGCTTTCTTT. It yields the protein CAISGPEQGLTEAFF.